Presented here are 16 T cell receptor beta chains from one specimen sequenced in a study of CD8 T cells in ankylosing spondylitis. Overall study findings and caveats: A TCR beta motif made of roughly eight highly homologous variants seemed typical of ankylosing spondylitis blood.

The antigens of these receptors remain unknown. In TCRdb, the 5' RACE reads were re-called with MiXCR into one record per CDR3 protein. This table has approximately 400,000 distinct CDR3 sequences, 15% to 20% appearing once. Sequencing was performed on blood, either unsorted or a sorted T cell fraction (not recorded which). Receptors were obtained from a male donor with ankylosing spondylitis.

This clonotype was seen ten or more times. For the CDR3, the DNA is TGTGCCAGCAGTTTTAATTCGATAAGGGGGCGGGTCCCAAGCACAGATACGCAGTATTTT. Translated, it gives CASSFNSIRGRVPSTDTQYF. V and J are TRBV28 and TRBJ2-3, with 7 bases identical to TRBD1. CDR1 MDHEN and CDR2 SYDVKM come from the germline V gene. The CDR3 has 20 amino acids. The trim removed 3 bases at V and 0 bases at J, leaving 18 bases unmatched. The full variable domain, with the rest looked up from reference TRBV28 and TRBJ2-3, is DVKVTQSSRYLVKRTGEKVFLECVQDMDHENMFWYRQDPGLGLRLIYFSYDVKMKEKGDIPEGYSVSREKKERFSLILESASTNQTSMYLCASSFNSIRGRVPSTDTQYFGPGTRLTVL.

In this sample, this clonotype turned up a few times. The CDR3 region has the DNA TGCGCCAGCACAGGGGGGGCCCACAATGAGCAGTTCTTC. Translated, it gives CASTGGAHNEQFF. V is TRBV4-1 and J is TRBJ2-1; D may match TRBD1 or TRBD2 (7 bases each). From germline, CDR1 is MGHRA and CDR2 YSYEKL. The CDR3 totals 13 residues. V was cut by 7 bases and J by 5 bases, with 12 bases left in between.

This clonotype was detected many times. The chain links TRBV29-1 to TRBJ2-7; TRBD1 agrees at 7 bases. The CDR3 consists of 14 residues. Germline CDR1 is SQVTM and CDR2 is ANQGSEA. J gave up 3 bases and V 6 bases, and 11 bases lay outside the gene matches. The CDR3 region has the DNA TGCAGCGTCCCCGGGACAGTCCTAAGCTACGAGCAGTACTTC. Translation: CSVPGTVLSYEQYF.

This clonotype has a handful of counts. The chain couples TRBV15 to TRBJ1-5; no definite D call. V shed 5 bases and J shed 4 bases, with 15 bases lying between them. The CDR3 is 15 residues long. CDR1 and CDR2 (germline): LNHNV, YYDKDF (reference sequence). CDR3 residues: CATSGSLPVNQPQHF. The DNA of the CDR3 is TGTGCCACCAGCGGATCCTTACCGGTGAATCAGCCCCAGCATTTT.

The CDR3 here is CASSFGPSVSRTGELFF. CDR3 sequence (DNA): TGTGCCAGCAGTTTTGGCCCGTCGGTTAGCCGGACCGGGGAGCTGTTTTTT. The V call is TRBV28, the J call TRBJ2-2; D ambiguous. The CDR3 contains 17 residues. V was cut by 3 bases and J by 5 bases, with 19 bases left in between. Germline CDR1 reads MDHEN; CDR2 reads SYDVKM. The full variable domain, rest sourced from reference TRBV28 and TRBJ2-2, is DVKVTQSSRYLVKRTGEKVFLECVQDMDHENMFWYRQDPGLGLRLIYFSYDVKMKEKGDIPEGYSVSREKKERFSLILESASTNQTSMYLCASSFGPSVSRTGELFFGEGSRLTVL.

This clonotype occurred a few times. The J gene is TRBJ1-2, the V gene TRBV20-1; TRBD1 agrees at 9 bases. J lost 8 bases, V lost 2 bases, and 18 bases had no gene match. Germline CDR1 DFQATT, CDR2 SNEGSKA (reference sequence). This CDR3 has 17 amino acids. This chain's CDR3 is CSARPQTGDRESWGYTF. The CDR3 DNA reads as TGCAGTGCTAGACCTCAAACCGGGGACAGGGAGTCGTGGGGCTACACCTTC.

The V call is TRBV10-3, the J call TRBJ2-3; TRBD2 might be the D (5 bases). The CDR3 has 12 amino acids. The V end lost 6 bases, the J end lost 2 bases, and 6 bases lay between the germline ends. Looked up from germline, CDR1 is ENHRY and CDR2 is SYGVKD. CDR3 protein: CAISGNTDTQYF. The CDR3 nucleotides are TGTGCCATCAGCGGGAACACAGATACGCAGTATTTT.

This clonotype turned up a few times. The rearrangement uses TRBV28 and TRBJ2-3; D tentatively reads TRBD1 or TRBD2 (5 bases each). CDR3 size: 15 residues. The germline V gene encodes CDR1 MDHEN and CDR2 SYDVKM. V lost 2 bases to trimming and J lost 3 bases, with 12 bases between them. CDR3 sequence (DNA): TGTGCCAGCAGTTTACGGGGCAGGGCTACAGATACGCAGTATTTT. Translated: CASSLRGRATDTQYF.

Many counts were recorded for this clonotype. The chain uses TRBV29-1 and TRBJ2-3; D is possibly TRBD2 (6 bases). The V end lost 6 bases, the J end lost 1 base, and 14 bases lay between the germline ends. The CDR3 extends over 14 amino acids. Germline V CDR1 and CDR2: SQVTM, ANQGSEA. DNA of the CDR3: TGCAGCGTCTCCGATTGGGGGGGCACAGATACGCAGTATTTT. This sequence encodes CSVSDWGGTDTQYF.

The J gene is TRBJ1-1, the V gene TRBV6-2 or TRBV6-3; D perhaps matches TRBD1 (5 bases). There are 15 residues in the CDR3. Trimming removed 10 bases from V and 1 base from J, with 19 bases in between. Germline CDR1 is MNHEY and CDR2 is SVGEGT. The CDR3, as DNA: TGTGCCACCCGAGGGCGGGGGGAGAGGAACACTGAAGCTTTCTTT. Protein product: CATRGRGERNTEAFF.

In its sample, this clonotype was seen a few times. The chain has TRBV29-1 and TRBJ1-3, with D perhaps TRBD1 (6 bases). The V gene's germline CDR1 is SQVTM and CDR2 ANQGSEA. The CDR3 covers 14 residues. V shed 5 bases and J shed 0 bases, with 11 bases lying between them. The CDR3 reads CSVMDSSSGNTIYF. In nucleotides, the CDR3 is TGCAGCGTTATGGACAGTAGCTCTGGAAACACCATATATTTT.

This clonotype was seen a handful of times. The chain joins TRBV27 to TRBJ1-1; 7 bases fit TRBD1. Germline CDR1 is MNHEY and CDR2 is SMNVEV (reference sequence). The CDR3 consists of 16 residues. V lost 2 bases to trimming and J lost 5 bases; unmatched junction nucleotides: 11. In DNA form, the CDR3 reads TGTGCCAGCAGTTTAACCCCGACAGGGATTATGACTGAAGCTTTCTTT. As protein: CASSLTPTGIMTEAFF.

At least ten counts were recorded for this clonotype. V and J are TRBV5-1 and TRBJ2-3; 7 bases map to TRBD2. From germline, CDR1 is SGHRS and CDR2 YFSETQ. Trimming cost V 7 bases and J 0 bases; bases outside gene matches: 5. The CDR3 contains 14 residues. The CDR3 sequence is CASSSGASTDTQYF. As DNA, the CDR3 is TGCGCCAGCTCGAGCGGGGCTAGCACAGATACGCAGTATTTT.

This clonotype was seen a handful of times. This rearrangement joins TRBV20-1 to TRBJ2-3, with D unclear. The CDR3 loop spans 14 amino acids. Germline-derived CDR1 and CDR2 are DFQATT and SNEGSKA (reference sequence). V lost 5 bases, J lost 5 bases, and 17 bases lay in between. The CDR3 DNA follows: TGCAGTGCTCCCTTATCCGTGGCTGGAGATACGCAGTATTTT. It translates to CSAPLSVAGDTQYF.

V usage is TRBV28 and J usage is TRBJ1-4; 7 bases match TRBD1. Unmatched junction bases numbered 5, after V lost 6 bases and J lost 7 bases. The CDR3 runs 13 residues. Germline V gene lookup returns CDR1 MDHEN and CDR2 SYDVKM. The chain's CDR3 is CASSRGQVEKLFF. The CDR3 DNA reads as TGTGCCAGCAGCCGTGGACAGGTTGAAAAACTGTTTTTT. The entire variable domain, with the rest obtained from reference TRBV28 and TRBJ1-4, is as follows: DVKVTQSSRYLVKRTGEKVFLECVQDMDHENMFWYRQDPGLGLRLIYFSYDVKMKEKGDIPEGYSVSREKKERFSLILESASTNQTSMYLCASSRGQVEKLFFGSGTQLSVL.

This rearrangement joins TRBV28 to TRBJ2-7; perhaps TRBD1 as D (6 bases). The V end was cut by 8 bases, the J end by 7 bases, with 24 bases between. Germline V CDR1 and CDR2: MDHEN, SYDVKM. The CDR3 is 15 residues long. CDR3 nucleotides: TGTGCCAGCCATAGACAGGACGGCCCGATCGGGGAGCAGTACTTC. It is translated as CASHRQDGPIGEQYF. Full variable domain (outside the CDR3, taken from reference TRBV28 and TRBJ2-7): DVKVTQSSRYLVKRTGEKVFLECVQDMDHENMFWYRQDPGLGLRLIYFSYDVKMKEKGDIPEGYSVSREKKERFSLILESASTNQTSMYLCASHRQDGPIGEQYFGPGTRLTVT.